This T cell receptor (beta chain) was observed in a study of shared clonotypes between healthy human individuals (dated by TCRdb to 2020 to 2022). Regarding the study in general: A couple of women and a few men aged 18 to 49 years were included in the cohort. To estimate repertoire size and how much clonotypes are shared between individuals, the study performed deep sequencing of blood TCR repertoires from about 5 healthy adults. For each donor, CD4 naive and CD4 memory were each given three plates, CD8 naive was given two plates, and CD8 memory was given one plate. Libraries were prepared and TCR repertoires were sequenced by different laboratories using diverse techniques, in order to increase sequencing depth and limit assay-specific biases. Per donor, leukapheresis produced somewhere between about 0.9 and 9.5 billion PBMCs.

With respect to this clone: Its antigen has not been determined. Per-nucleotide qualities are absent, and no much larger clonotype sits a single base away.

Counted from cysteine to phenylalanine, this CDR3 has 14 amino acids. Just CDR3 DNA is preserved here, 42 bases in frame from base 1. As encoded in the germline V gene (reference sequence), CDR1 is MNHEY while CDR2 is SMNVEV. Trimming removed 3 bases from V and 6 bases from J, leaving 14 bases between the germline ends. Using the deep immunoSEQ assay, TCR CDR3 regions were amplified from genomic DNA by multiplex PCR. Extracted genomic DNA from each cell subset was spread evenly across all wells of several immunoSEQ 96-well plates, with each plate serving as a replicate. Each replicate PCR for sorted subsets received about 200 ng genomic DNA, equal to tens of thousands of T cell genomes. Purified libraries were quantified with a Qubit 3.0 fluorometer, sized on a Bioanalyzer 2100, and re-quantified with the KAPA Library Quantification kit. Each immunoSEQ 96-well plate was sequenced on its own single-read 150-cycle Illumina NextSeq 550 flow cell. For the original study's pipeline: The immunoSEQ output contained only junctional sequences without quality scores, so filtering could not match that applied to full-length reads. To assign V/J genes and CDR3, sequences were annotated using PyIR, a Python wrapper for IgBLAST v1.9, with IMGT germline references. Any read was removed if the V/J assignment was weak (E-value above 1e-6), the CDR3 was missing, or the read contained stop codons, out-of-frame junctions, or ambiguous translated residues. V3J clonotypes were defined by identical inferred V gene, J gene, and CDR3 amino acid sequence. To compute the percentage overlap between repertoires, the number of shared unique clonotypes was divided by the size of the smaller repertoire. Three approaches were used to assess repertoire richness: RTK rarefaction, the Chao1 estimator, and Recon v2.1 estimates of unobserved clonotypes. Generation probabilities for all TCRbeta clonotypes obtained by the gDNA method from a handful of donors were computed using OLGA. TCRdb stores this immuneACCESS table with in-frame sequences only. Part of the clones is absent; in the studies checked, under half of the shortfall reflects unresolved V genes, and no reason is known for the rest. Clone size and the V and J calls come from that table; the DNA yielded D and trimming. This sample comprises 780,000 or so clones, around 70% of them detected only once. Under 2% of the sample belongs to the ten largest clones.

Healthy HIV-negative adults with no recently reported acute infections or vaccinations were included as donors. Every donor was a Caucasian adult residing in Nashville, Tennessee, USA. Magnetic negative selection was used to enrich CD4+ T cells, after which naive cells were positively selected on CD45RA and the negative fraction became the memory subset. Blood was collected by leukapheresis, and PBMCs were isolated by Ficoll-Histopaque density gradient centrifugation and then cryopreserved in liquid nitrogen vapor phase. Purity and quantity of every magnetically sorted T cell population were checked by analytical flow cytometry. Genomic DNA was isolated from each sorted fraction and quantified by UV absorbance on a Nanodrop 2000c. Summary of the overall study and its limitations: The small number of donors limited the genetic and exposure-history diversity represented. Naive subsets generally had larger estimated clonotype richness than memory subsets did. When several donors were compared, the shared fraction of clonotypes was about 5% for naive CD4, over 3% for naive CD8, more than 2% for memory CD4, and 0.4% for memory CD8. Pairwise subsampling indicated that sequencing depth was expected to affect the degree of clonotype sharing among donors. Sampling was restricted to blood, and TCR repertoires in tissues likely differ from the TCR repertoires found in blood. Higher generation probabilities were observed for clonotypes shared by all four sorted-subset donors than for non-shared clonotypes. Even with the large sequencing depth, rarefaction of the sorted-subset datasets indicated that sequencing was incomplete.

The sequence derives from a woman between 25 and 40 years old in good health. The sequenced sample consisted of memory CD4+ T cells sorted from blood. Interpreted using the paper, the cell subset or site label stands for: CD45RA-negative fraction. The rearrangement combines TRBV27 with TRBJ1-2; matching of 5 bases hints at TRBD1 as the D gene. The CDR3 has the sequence CASSLRGVEDGYTF. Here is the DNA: TGTGCCAGCAGTTTGAGGGGTGTAGAGGATGGCTACACCTTC.